Listed below are T cell receptor beta chains from one sample, sequenced in a study of cytomegalovirus exposure and HLA in healthy donors. Data came from immunoSEQ multiplex PCR; TCRdb stores just in-frame clones and leaves some out. The sample lists 150,000 to 200,000 clones; under 90% were seen once. The material sequenced was PBMCs. The receptors were gathered from a woman between 18 and 30 years old in good health and CMV-seropositive. Each CDR3 is given with its conserved first and last residue. The D gene is left open where the match is weak.

j_call | v_call | d_call | cdr3_nt | cdr3_aa
TRBJ2-7 | TRBV9 | TRBD2 | TGTGCCAGCAGCCTAGCGGGAGGGAGTTCCTACGAGCAGTACTTC | CASSLAGGSSYEQYF
TRBJ2-3 | TRBV11-3 | NA | TGTGCCAGCAGCTTAGGTCAGCCCGGGGCAGATACGCAGTATTTT | CASSLGQPGADTQYF
TRBJ1-3 | TRBV18 | NA | TGTGCCAGCTCACCATTCCCCCAGAGAGGAATACACACCATATATTTT | CASSPFPQRGIHTIYF
TRBJ1-4 | TRBV5-1 | NA | TGCGCCAGCAGCTTGATGCCAGGAAATGAAAAACTGTTTTTT | CASSLMPGNEKLFF
TRBJ2-5 | TRBV30 | TRBD2 | TGTGCCTGGACCCTTGGTGGAGGTAGCGGGACGAAGACCCAGTACTTC | CAWTLGGGSGTKTQYF
TRBJ1-1 | TRBV5-1 | NA | TGCGCCAGCAGCTTGATGAGGGACACTGAAGCTTTCTTT | CASSLMRDTEAFF
TRBJ2-2 | TRBV2 | NA | TGTGCCAGCAGTGTGTTCGCGAACACCGGGGAGCTGTTTTTT | CASSVFANTGELFF
TRBJ2-7 | TRBV28 | TRBD1 | TGTGCCAGCAGTTTATATGTTGGGACAGGGACTTACGAGCAGTACTTC | CASSLYVGTGTYEQYF
TRBJ1-1 | TRBV19 | TRBD1 | TGTGCCAGTAGGCCCTGGGCAGGGGGCGGGAACACTGAAGCTTTCTTT | CASRPWAGGGNTEAFF
TRBJ2-7 | TRBV19 | TRBD1 | TGTGCCAGTAGCCCCGGGACAGCCTACGAGCAGTACTTC | CASSPGTAYEQYF
TRBJ1-1 | TRBV5-4 | TRBD1 | TGTGCCAGCAGCCCCCACTTAGACAGGGCGGCTGAAGCTTTCTTT | CASSPHLDRAAEAFF